A selection of T cell receptor beta chains follows, all from one sample in a study of CD8 T cells in Susac syndrome. TCRdb ran MiXCR on the immunoSEQ multiplex PCR reads and lists one entry per CDR3 protein. The sample lists some 150,000 distinct CDR3 sequences, 95% to 96% occurring once. Sample: CD8+ T cells from PBMCs. These receptors were collected from a human donor with multiple sclerosis. The CDR3 runs from the conserved cysteine through the conserved F or W. A D gene is named only where the DNA matches it firmly. The size of a clone is reported for some rows only, either as once, few or many, or as a class for expanded clones.

d_gene,abundance,v_gene,j_gene,len,CDR3aa,CDR3nt
-,once,TRBV7-8,TRBJ2-5,15,CASSLAWGAAGTQYF,TGTGCCAGCAGCTTAGCGTGGGGCGCTGCTGGGACCCAGTACTTC
-,-,TRBV7-9,TRBJ2-1,14,CASSLEGSFNEQFF,TGTGCCAGCAGCTTAGAAGGCTCTTTCAATGAGCAGTTCTTC
TRBD1,-,TRBV12-3/TRBV12-4,TRBJ2-1,15,CASSLGTGGWYEQFF,TGTGCCAGCAGTTTGGGGACAGGGGGCTGGTATGAGCAGTTCTTC
-,-,TRBV19,TRBJ1-5,17,CASSMPSRLQTDQPQHF,TGTGCCAGTAGTATGCCTAGCCGGCTACAGACGGATCAGCCCCAGCATTTT
TRBD1,-,TRBV29-1,TRBJ1-1,15,CSVQGQGVWNTEAFF,TGCAGCGTGCAGGGACAGGGGGTTTGGAACACTGAAGCTTTCTTT
-,-,TRBV27,TRBJ1-5,16,CASSYSAGRVGQPQHF,TGTGCCAGCAGTTACTCCGCCGGCAGGGTGGGTCAGCCCCAGCATTTT
-,-,TRBV12-3/TRBV12-4,TRBJ1-4,11,CASSSGEKLFF,TGTGCCAGCAGTTCTGGGGAAAAACTGTTTTTT
-,few,TRBV12-3/TRBV12-4,TRBJ2-3,12,CASSLRGDTQYF,TGTGCCAGCAGTTTGCGCGGAGATACGCAGTATTTT
-,-,TRBV9,TRBJ1-1,14,CASSPFGGPTEAFF,TGTGCCAGCAGCCCCTTTGGGGGGCCGACTGAAGCTTTCTTT
-,once,TRBV7-9,TRBJ2-2,13,CASSSRHTGELFF,TGTGCCAGCAGCTCCAGACACACCGGGGAGCTGTTTTTT
TRBD1,-,TRBV27,TRBJ2-7,16,CASSLSTGRVGNEQYF,TGTGCCAGCAGTTTGTCGACAGGGAGAGTTGGGAACGAGCAGTACTTC
TRBD2,-,TRBV9,TRBJ2-7,14,CASSDGGAVDEQYF,TGTGCCAGCAGCGACGGGGGGGCCGTCGACGAGCAGTACTTC
-,once,TRBV5-8,TRBJ1-2,13,CASTHGGFYGYTF,TGTGCCAGCACCCACGGGGGTTTCTATGGCTACACCTTC
-,once,TRBV19,TRBJ1-2,15,CASMPGLGTEDGYTF,TGTGCCAGTATGCCGGGACTTGGGACCGAGGATGGCTACACCTTC
-,few,TRBV30,TRBJ2-1,14,CAWTALGSYNEQFF,TGTGCCTGGACGGCGCTAGGATCCTACAATGAGCAGTTCTTC
-,-,TRBV29-1,TRBJ2-7,14,CSVEDLEHSYEQYF,TGCAGCGTTGAAGATCTCGAACACTCCTACGAGCAGTACTTC
-,-,TRBV30,TRBJ2-5,11,CAWSVSLGQYF,TGTGCCTGGAGTGTATCTCTAGGCCAGTACTTC
-,-,TRBV20-1,TRBJ1-5,14,CSALRGFGNQPQHF,TGCAGTGCTCTCAGGGGCTTTGGCAATCAGCCCCAGCATTTT
TRBD1,-,TRBV20-1,TRBJ1-2,13,CSARGQGPRGYTF,TGCAGTGCTAGAGGACAGGGCCCACGAGGCTACACCTTC
TRBD1,-,TRBV4-1,TRBJ1-2,18,CASSQRAGTGAPNYGYTF,TGCGCCAGCAGCCAAAGGGCCGGGACAGGGGCGCCCAACTATGGCTACACCTTC
TRBD1,-,TRBV29-1,TRBJ1-2,13,CSVRDSRGYGYTF,TGCAGCGTTAGGGACAGTCGTGGCTATGGCTACACCTTC
TRBD1,-,TRBV4-1,TRBJ2-1,16,CASSQDLWDRRNEQFF,TGCGCCAGCAGCCAAGATCTGTGGGACAGGAGGAATGAGCAGTTCTTC
TRBD1,-,TRBV7-6,TRBJ2-1,14,CASSLGQEGNEQFF,TGTGCCAGCAGTTTGGGACAGGAGGGGAATGAGCAGTTCTTC
TRBD1,-,TRBV6-5,TRBJ1-2,15,CASSYSGTGFVGYTF,TGTGCCAGCAGTTACTCCGGGACAGGGTTTGTGGGCTACACCTTC
-,-,TRBV7-8,TRBJ1-5,16,CASSFGVRGGGYPQHF,TGTGCCAGCAGCTTCGGCGTCCGGGGTGGGGGATATCCCCAGCATTTT
TRBD2,once,TRBV3-1,TRBJ2-1,16,CASSQPGLVSRHEQFF,TGTGCCAGCAGCCAACCGGGACTAGTCTCTAGACATGAGCAGTTCTTC
TRBD1,-,TRBV20-1,TRBJ2-3,15,CSARDVQGVTDTQYF,TGCAGTGCTAGAGATGTGCAGGGGGTAACAGATACGCAGTATTTT
-,-,TRBV18,TRBJ2-4,14,CASSPGDSWNIQYF,TGTGCCAGCTCACCCGGGGACTCGTGGAACATTCAGTACTTC
TRBD1,-,TRBV12-3/TRBV12-4,TRBJ1-2,14,CASSFTTGGYGYTF,TGTGCCAGCAGTTTTACTACAGGGGGTTATGGCTACACCTTC
-,-,TRBV5-1,TRBJ1-1,14,CASSFTVLNTEAFF,TGCGCCAGCAGCTTTACGGTACTGAACACTGAAGCTTTCTTT
-,once,TRBV27,TRBJ2-7,13,CASGGLPVYEQYF,TGTGCCAGCGGGGGCCTTCCAGTGTACGAGCAGTACTTC
-,-,TRBV5-1,TRBJ2-5,14,CASSLAGTQETQYF,TGCGCCAGCAGCTTGGCCGGCACCCAAGAGACCCAGTACTTC
-,-,TRBV3-1,TRBJ2-5,14,CASSQDGQSTCKYF,TGTGCCAGCAGCCAAGATGGGCAGTCTACTTGCAAGTACTTC
-,-,TRBV27,TRBJ2-1,15,CASRTGLGDYNEQFF,TGTGCCAGCAGAACGGGGCTTGGGGACTACAATGAGCAGTTCTTC
-,-,TRBV29-1,TRBJ2-1,12,CSARGGINEQFF,TGCAGCGCCCGTGGAGGTATCAATGAGCAGTTCTTC
-,-,TRBV5-6,TRBJ2-7,14,CASSFVQTSYGQYF,TGTGCCAGCAGCTTTGTCCAAACTTCCTACGGGCAGTACTTC
-,-,TRBV27,TRBJ1-5,13,CASSFRPSGPQHF,TGTGCCAGCAGTTTCCGCCCCTCGGGGCCCCAGCATTTT
TRBD2,-,TRBV20-1,TRBJ2-3,15,CSARQSGGALDTQYF,TGCAGTGCTAGGCAGAGCGGGGGGGCCTTAGATACGCAGTATTTT
-,few,TRBV30,TRBJ2-5,12,CAWSVLWETQYF,TGTGCCTGGAGTGTACTTTGGGAGACCCAGTACTTC
-,-,TRBV7-9,TRBJ1-1,12,CASSLGFRGAFF,TGTGCCAGCAGCTTAGGGTTCCGTGGAGCTTTCTTT
-,-,TRBV6-5,TRBJ2-3,13,CASRAAWADTQYF,TGTGCCAGCAGAGCCGCGTGGGCAGATACGCAGTATTTT
-,-,TRBV30,TRBJ2-1,12,CAWTGLRNEQFF,TGTGCCTGGACGGGGCTACGTAATGAGCAGTTCTTC